This T cell receptor (beta chain) was found in a study of blood T cell repertoires in COVID-19. On the study more broadly: Acute-phase and convalescent COVID-19 samples originated in the United States, Italy and Spain. PBMCs, B-cell-depleted T cells, or T cells were the source of the cDNA or gDNA that made up the material.

The repertoire was sequenced with immunoSEQ multiplex PCR; TCRdb's copy has only in-frame clones and lacks some. Among some 300,000 clones listed, 70% to 90% were seen once. The CDR3 consists of 15 residues. In germline, CDR1 is WNHNN, CDR2 SYGVQD (reference sequence). V dropped 10 bases and J dropped 4 bases, with 22 bases sitting between them. This chain uses TRBV10-1 with TRBJ2-5; D gene uncertain. The clonotype originates from a woman between 25 and 40 years old who had recovered from COVID-19. The material sequenced was peripheral blood. The CDR3, as DNA: TGCGCCACCCCAAGAGTACCCCCGATGAGAGAGACCCAGTACTTC. It translates to CATPRVPPMRETQYF.